This is a list of T cell receptor beta chains from one sample in a study of tumor and adjacent non-tumor tissue in lung cancer. TCRdb reanalysed the multiplex PCR reads using MiXCR and keeps one entry per CDR3 protein. The sample carries about 110,000 distinct CDR3 sequences, 62% recorded once. Source material: distant non-tumor lung tissue. These receptors all come from a man aged 55-75 years with non-small cell lung cancer. Both conserved end residues are part of each CDR3. Fields, in order: J gene, D gene, V gene, clone size, CDR3 DNA, CDR3 protein. D genes are given only for firm matches. Size tells how often a clone was seen (once, few, many) or the class of an expanded clone, and some rows leave it out.

j_call: TRBJ1-1; d_call: -; v_call: TRBV6-5; clone_size: once; cdr3_nt: TGTGCCAGTAGTTACTGGGAGTGGGCGGACACTGAAGCTTTCTTT; cdr3_aa: CASSYWEWADTEAFF
j_call: TRBJ2-1; d_call: -; v_call: TRBV11-2; clone_size: many; cdr3_nt: TGTGCCAGCAGCCAGTGGGAGTTTCCTGAGCAGTTCTTC; cdr3_aa: CASSQWEFPEQFF
j_call: TRBJ1-2; d_call: -; v_call: TRBV6-5; clone_size: many; cdr3_nt: TGTGCCAGCAGCCGGTACAGGGATAACTATGGCTACACCTTC; cdr3_aa: CASSRYRDNYGYTF
j_call: TRBJ2-1; d_call: TRBD2; v_call: TRBV18; clone_size: -; cdr3_nt: TGTGCCAGCTCACAGTCGGGACTAGGCAACAATGAGCAGTTCTTC; cdr3_aa: CASSQSGLGNNEQFF
j_call: TRBJ2-5; d_call: TRBD2; v_call: TRBV25-1; clone_size: few; cdr3_nt: TGTGCCAGCAGTGATAGTCGGGAGGGCCGGGAGAAGACCCAGTACTTC; cdr3_aa: CASSDSREGREKTQYF
j_call: TRBJ2-2; d_call: -; v_call: TRBV11-1; clone_size: -; cdr3_nt: TGTGCCAGGAGCTTATTAGGCAGGGGCGCCGGGGAGCTGTTTTTT; cdr3_aa: CARSLLGRGAGELFF
j_call: TRBJ2-7; d_call: -; v_call: TRBV28; clone_size: -; cdr3_nt: TGTGCCAGCAGTTCTCCCGGGTGTACAGTGGTGAGGTACGAGCAGTACTTC; cdr3_aa: CASSSPGCTVVRYEQYF
j_call: TRBJ2-5; d_call: -; v_call: TRBV28; clone_size: many; cdr3_nt: TGTGCCAGCCTTGGGGTGGAGACCCAGTACTTC; cdr3_aa: CASLGVETQYF
j_call: TRBJ2-4; d_call: -; v_call: TRBV11-2; clone_size: -; cdr3_nt: TGTGCCAGCAGCTTAGGGGTGAACTTGGAAAAAAACATTCAGTACTTC; cdr3_aa: CASSLGVNLEKNIQYF
j_call: TRBJ2-1; d_call: -; v_call: TRBV4-3; clone_size: -; cdr3_nt: TGCGACAGCAGCCAAGATCAAGGAATTCGCCAGTTCTTC; cdr3_aa: CDSSQDQGIRQFF
j_call: TRBJ1-4; d_call: TRBD1; v_call: TRBV11-2; clone_size: -; cdr3_nt: TGTGCCAGCATCCGGGACAGAGAAAAACTGTTTTTT; cdr3_aa: CASIRDREKLFF
j_call: TRBJ2-1; d_call: -; v_call: TRBV6-1; clone_size: -; cdr3_nt: TGTGCCAGTAGTGAGGCATCGGGGGCCTACAATGAGCAGTTCTTC; cdr3_aa: CASSEASGAYNEQFF
j_call: TRBJ2-1; d_call: TRBD2; v_call: TRBV29-1; clone_size: few; cdr3_nt: TGCAGCGTTATGGGGACTAGCGTGTATGAGCAGCTCTTC; cdr3_aa: CSVMGTSVYEQLF
j_call: TRBJ1-1; d_call: -; v_call: TRBV11-2; clone_size: -; cdr3_nt: TGTGCCAGCATCCTCGGACTTAGGGCTTTCTTT; cdr3_aa: CASILGLRAFF
j_call: TRBJ1-5; d_call: -; v_call: TRBV20-1; clone_size: -; cdr3_nt: TGCAGTGTTAGGGGGGACACCAATCAGCCCCAGCATTTT; cdr3_aa: CSVRGDTNQPQHF
j_call: TRBJ1-2; d_call: -; v_call: TRBV11-3; clone_size: -; cdr3_nt: TGTGTCAACAGCTTAGCCGGGTTGGATGGCTACACCTTC; cdr3_aa: CVNSLAGLDGYTF
j_call: TRBJ2-7; d_call: TRBD2; v_call: TRBV5-1; clone_size: few; cdr3_nt: TGCGCCAGCAGCTTGACAGCGGGAGGGCCAGCCTCCTACGAGCAGTACTTC; cdr3_aa: CASSLTAGGPASYEQYF
j_call: TRBJ1-6; d_call: -; v_call: TRBV28; clone_size: many; cdr3_nt: TGTGCCAGCAGTTCGGGGGGCGATAATTCACCCCTCCACTTT; cdr3_aa: CASSSGGDNSPLHF
j_call: TRBJ2-2; d_call: TRBD1; v_call: TRBV11-3; clone_size: -; cdr3_nt: TGTGCCAGCATCCGGACAGGGGTGGCCACCGGGGAGCTATTTTTT; cdr3_aa: CASIRTGVATGELFF
j_call: TRBJ1-5; d_call: -; v_call: TRBV12-3/TRBV12-4; clone_size: many; cdr3_nt: TGTGCCAGCAGTTCGGTTCTGGCGGCAGGACAGCCCCAGCATTTT; cdr3_aa: CASSSVLAAGQPQHF
j_call: TRBJ2-7; d_call: -; v_call: TRBV7-9; clone_size: -; cdr3_nt: TGTGCCAGCAGCCCCCCTCACAACTCCGAGCAGTACTTC; cdr3_aa: CASSPPHNSEQYF
j_call: TRBJ2-6; d_call: -; v_call: TRBV28; clone_size: -; cdr3_nt: TGTGCCAGCAGTTCTTGGAGTAGCTCTTTGGCCAACGTCCTGACTTTC; cdr3_aa: CASSSWSSSLANVLTF
j_call: TRBJ2-7; d_call: -; v_call: TRBV11-1; clone_size: large; cdr3_nt: TGTGCCAGCAGTGTTTCCCGCTCCTACGAGCAGTACTTC; cdr3_aa: CASSVSRSYEQYF
j_call: TRBJ1-5; d_call: TRBD1; v_call: TRBV12-3/TRBV12-4; clone_size: -; cdr3_nt: TGTGCTAGCAGGGGGGACAAGACTCAGCCCCAGCATTTT; cdr3_aa: CASRGDKTQPQHF
j_call: TRBJ2-1; d_call: -; v_call: TRBV29-1; clone_size: -; cdr3_nt: TGCATCGCCCCGGATCGGTCAGGGAGCAATGAGCAGTTCTTC; cdr3_aa: CIAPDRSGSNEQFF
j_call: TRBJ2-7; d_call: TRBD2; v_call: TRBV6-2/TRBV6-3; clone_size: -; cdr3_nt: TGTGTCAGCAGTCACGAAGGGGCTAGCGGGAACGAGCAGTACTTC; cdr3_aa: CVSSHEGASGNEQYF
j_call: TRBJ2-7; d_call: -; v_call: TRBV4-2; clone_size: -; cdr3_nt: TGTACCAGCAGCCCTGCCGTGCCATCCTACGAGCAGTACTTC; cdr3_aa: CTSSPAVPSYEQYF
j_call: TRBJ1-5; d_call: -; v_call: TRBV4-1; clone_size: many; cdr3_nt: TGCGCCAGCAGTCTACAGGGAATTAGCAATCAGCCCCAGCATTTT; cdr3_aa: CASSLQGISNQPQHF
j_call: TRBJ1-1; d_call: TRBD1; v_call: TRBV11-1; clone_size: -; cdr3_nt: TGTGCCAGCAAAACAGGGGGCTCTGAAGCTTTCTTT; cdr3_aa: CASKTGGSEAFF
j_call: TRBJ1-1; d_call: -; v_call: TRBV11-2; clone_size: few; cdr3_nt: TGTGCCAGCAGCCCAAAGGGCGGGGGTCTCACTGAAGCTTTCTTT; cdr3_aa: CASSPKGGGLTEAFF
j_call: TRBJ2-2; d_call: -; v_call: TRBV29-1; clone_size: -; cdr3_nt: TGCAGCGTTGAAGACTACACCGGGGAGCTGTTTTTT; cdr3_aa: CSVEDYTGELFF
j_call: TRBJ2-7; d_call: -; v_call: TRBV6-2/TRBV6-3; clone_size: -; cdr3_nt: TGTGCCAGCAACTCTAAGGGACTTCACTACGAGCAGTGCTTC; cdr3_aa: CASNSKGLHYEQCF
j_call: TRBJ1-4; d_call: -; v_call: TRBV6-1; clone_size: -; cdr3_nt: TGTTCCAGCAGTGAAGGGGGGGGCGTAGTAGGGGCCCGGACGGAAAAACTGTTTTTT; cdr3_aa: CSSSEGGGVVGARTEKLFF
j_call: TRBJ2-7; d_call: TRBD1; v_call: TRBV5-1; clone_size: -; cdr3_nt: TGCGCCAGCAGCCCCTCACAGGGGCCCACCTACGAGCAGTACTTC; cdr3_aa: CASSPSQGPTYEQYF
j_call: TRBJ2-6; d_call: -; v_call: TRBV12-3/TRBV12-4; clone_size: -; cdr3_nt: TGTGCCAGCAGTCCTAGGACTTCTGTCTCTGGGACCAACGTCCTGGCTTTC; cdr3_aa: CASSPRTSVSGTNVLAF
j_call: TRBJ1-1; d_call: TRBD1; v_call: TRBV5-1; clone_size: many; cdr3_nt: TGCGCCAGCAACTCAGACAGGGCGGCTTTCTTT; cdr3_aa: CASNSDRAAFF
j_call: TRBJ2-1; d_call: TRBD1; v_call: TRBV28; clone_size: few; cdr3_nt: TGTGCCAGCAGTTTATGGCAGGGGGCCCTTGTTGTGCAGTTCTTC; cdr3_aa: CASSLWQGALVVQFF
j_call: TRBJ2-5; d_call: -; v_call: TRBV2; clone_size: -; cdr3_nt: TGTGCCAGCAGTCCGCTCCACAGGGCCCGAGGGACCCAGTACTTC; cdr3_aa: CASSPLHRARGTQYF
j_call: TRBJ1-1; d_call: TRBD1; v_call: TRBV6-6; clone_size: many; cdr3_nt: TGTGCCAGCAGTGTCAACAGGGGGGAGGCTGCTTTCTTT; cdr3_aa: CASSVNRGEAAFF
j_call: TRBJ2-1; d_call: -; v_call: TRBV20-1; clone_size: many; cdr3_nt: TGCAGTGCTTGGAACTTAGAGCAGTTCTTC; cdr3_aa: CSAWNLEQFF
j_call: TRBJ2-2; d_call: -; v_call: TRBV29-1; clone_size: -; cdr3_nt: TGCAGCGTTGAAGGCACGACGAACACCGTGGAGCCGTTTTTT; cdr3_aa: CSVEGTTNTVEPFF
j_call: TRBJ2-7; d_call: -; v_call: TRBV10-2; clone_size: -; cdr3_nt: TGCGCCAACAGCGATAGCTACGAGCAGTACTTC; cdr3_aa: CANSDSYEQYF
j_call: TRBJ1-1; d_call: TRBD1; v_call: TRBV28; clone_size: many; cdr3_nt: TGTGCCAGCAGTGGACAGGTCATGAACACTGAAGCTTTCTTT; cdr3_aa: CASSGQVMNTEAFF
j_call: TRBJ2-1; d_call: TRBD2; v_call: TRBV11-3; clone_size: -; cdr3_nt: TGTGCCAGCGGCCGGGGATTAGCGGGAGGGCATGAACAGTTCTTC; cdr3_aa: CASGRGLAGGHEQFF
j_call: TRBJ1-5; d_call: -; v_call: TRBV28; clone_size: few; cdr3_nt: TGTGCCAGCAGGATACAGCTGCAGCCCCAGCATTTT; cdr3_aa: CASRIQLQPQHF
j_call: TRBJ1-6; d_call: -; v_call: TRBV20-1; clone_size: many; cdr3_nt: TGCAGTGCTTCGGACAGCCTCGTGAGCTCCTATAATTCACCCCTCCACTTT; cdr3_aa: CSASDSLVSSYNSPLHF
j_call: TRBJ1-1; d_call: -; v_call: TRBV29-1; clone_size: few; cdr3_nt: TGCAGTGTTAGGGCAATGAACACTGAAGCTTTCTTT; cdr3_aa: CSVRAMNTEAFF
j_call: TRBJ2-3; d_call: -; v_call: TRBV2; clone_size: -; cdr3_nt: TGTGCCAGCAGGATACAGGGGGGGGCCAATCAGCCCCAGTATTTT; cdr3_aa: CASRIQGGANQPQYF
j_call: TRBJ2-1; d_call: -; v_call: TRBV6-2/TRBV6-3; clone_size: -; cdr3_nt: TGTGCCAGCAGGGCCAGTTGGGTGGGCAATGAGCAGTTCTTC; cdr3_aa: CASRASWVGNEQFF
j_call: TRBJ1-1; d_call: -; v_call: TRBV11-1; clone_size: few; cdr3_nt: TGTGCCAGCACCTGGTCCCAAAACACTGGAGCTTTCTTT; cdr3_aa: CASTWSQNTGAFF
j_call: TRBJ2-1; d_call: -; v_call: TRBV7-9; clone_size: -; cdr3_nt: TGTGCCAGCAGCTTCCAAACCCTGGAGCAGTCCTTC; cdr3_aa: CASSFQTLEQSF
j_call: TRBJ1-5; d_call: -; v_call: TRBV2; clone_size: -; cdr3_nt: TGTGCCAGCAGTGAATTTGACAGGTCTGATCAGCCCCAGCATTTT; cdr3_aa: CASSEFDRSDQPQHF
j_call: TRBJ1-1; d_call: TRBD1; v_call: TRBV6-5; clone_size: -; cdr3_nt: TGTGCCAGCAGTCGGACAGGGGCTTTTTCAGGCACTGAAGTTTTCTTT; cdr3_aa: CASSRTGAFSGTEVFF
j_call: TRBJ2-4; d_call: -; v_call: TRBV25-1; clone_size: -; cdr3_nt: TGTGCCATCAGTGTCGGGGGCCTAGCCAAAAACATTCAGTACTTC; cdr3_aa: CAISVGGLAKNIQYF
j_call: TRBJ2-1; d_call: TRBD1; v_call: TRBV12-5; clone_size: many; cdr3_nt: TGTGCTAGTGGACTCCGACAGGGATTTTCCTACAATGAGCAGTTCTTC; cdr3_aa: CASGLRQGFSYNEQFF
j_call: TRBJ2-7; d_call: -; v_call: TRBV13; clone_size: -; cdr3_nt: TGTGCCAACAGCCCCTGGTCGTTCTACGAGCAGTACTTC; cdr3_aa: CANSPWSFYEQYF
j_call: TRBJ2-2; d_call: -; v_call: TRBV11-1; clone_size: -; cdr3_nt: TGTGCCAGCAGCTTAGATGTTCATTCCGGGACACTAACCGGGGAGTTGTTTTTT; cdr3_aa: CASSLDVHSGTLTGELFF
j_call: TRBJ2-7; d_call: -; v_call: TRBV12-3/TRBV12-4; clone_size: -; cdr3_nt: TGTGCCAGCAGTTTAGTTGACACAGCCCACGAGCAGTATTTC; cdr3_aa: CASSLVDTAHEQYF
j_call: TRBJ1-5; d_call: -; v_call: TRBV4-2; clone_size: -; cdr3_nt: TGTGCAAGCAGCCAAGAAAACACCGGGATAGGGGGCAATCAGCCCCAGCATTTT; cdr3_aa: CASSQENTGIGGNQPQHF